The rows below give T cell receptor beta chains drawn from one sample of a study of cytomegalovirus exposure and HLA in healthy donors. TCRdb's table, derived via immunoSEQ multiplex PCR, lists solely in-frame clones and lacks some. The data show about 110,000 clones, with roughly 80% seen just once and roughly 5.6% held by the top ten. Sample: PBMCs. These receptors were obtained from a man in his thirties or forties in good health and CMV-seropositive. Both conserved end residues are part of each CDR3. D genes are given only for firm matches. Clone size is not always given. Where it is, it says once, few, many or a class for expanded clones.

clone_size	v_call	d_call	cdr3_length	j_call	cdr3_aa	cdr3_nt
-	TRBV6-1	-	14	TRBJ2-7	CASSEAFPTYEQYF	TGTGCCAGCAGTGAAGCGTTCCCCACCTACGAGCAGTACTTC
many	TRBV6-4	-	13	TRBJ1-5	CASSEMAGQPQHF	TGTGCCAGCAGTGAAATGGCGGGGCAGCCCCAGCATTTT
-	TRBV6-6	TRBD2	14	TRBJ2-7	CASIHGGESYEQYF	TGTGCCAGCATCCACGGGGGGGAATCCTACGAGCAGTACTTC
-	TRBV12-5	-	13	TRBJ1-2	CASGLVRGFGYTF	TGTGCTAGTGGTTTGGTACGCGGATTTGGCTACACCTTC
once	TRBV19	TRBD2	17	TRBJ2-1	CASSPLKGLAFYNEQFF	TGTGCCAGTAGTCCTCTGAAAGGACTAGCGTTTTACAATGAGCAGTTCTTC
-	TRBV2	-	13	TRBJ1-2	CAGEQGANYGYTF	TGTGCCGGTGAACAGGGAGCTAACTATGGCTACACCTTC
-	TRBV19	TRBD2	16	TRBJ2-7	CASSGSGGISSYEQYF	TGTGCCAGTTCGGGTAGCGGGGGTATAAGCTCCTACGAGCAGTACTTC
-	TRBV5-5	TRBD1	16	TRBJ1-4	CASSVAGQGAGEKLFF	TGTGCCAGCAGCGTGGCGGGACAGGGGGCCGGTGAAAAACTGTTTTTT
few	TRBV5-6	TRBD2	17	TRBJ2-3	CASSTNLAGASGDTQYF	TGTGCCAGCAGCACAAATCTAGCGGGGGCCTCGGGAGATACGCAGTATTTT
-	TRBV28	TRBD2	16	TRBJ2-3	CASSLEGTTSTDTQYF	TGTGCCAGCAGTTTAGAAGGGACTACTAGCACAGATACGCAGTATTTT
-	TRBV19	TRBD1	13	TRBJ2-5	CASSGDRGETQYF	TGTGCCAGTAGTGGGGACAGGGGGGAGACCCAGTACTTC
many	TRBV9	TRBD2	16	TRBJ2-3	CASSVEIAGGTDTQYF	TGTGCCAGCAGCGTAGAGATAGCGGGGGGCACAGATACGCAGTATTTT
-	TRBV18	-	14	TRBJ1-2	CASSPLQADYGYTF	TGTGCCAGCTCACCCCTACAGGCTGACTATGGCTACACCTTC